The 9 T cell receptor beta chains below come from one sample, sequenced in a study of CD8+ T cells in alopecia areata (dated by TCRdb to about 2018). Library generation was performed with the immunoSEQ multiplex PCR assay. To provide template for TCR sequencing, every sample had RNA extracted and reverse transcribed into cDNA. TCRdb obtained this table from immuneACCESS and retained in-frame rearrangements with V and J assigned. These tables miss some clones; where compared with another copy, unresolved V genes account for less than half of the shortfall, and the remainder is unexplained. The sample has more than 200,000 clones on record, roughly two fifths of them singletons. Around 2.8% of the sample lies in the top ten. The treatment or condition label of this sample denotes: oral pan-JAK inhibitor, 5-10 mg twice daily. The sequencing used CD4+ T cells sorted from blood, collected around week 36, from a patient treated with tofacitinib. All receptors derive from a human donor with alopecia areata.

This chain connects TRBV7-9 to TRBJ2-1; 9 bases align to TRBD1. The CDR3 sequence is 17 residues long. Germline V gene lookup returns CDR1 SEHNR and CDR2 FQNEAQ (reference sequence). J lost 11 bases, V lost 4 bases, and 18 bases had no gene match. CDR3 coding DNA: TGTGCCAGCAGCTCCCCGTCAACAGGGGGCAAGGAGGGTAAGCAGTTCTTC. Its translation: CASSSPSTGGKEGKQFF.

The chain joins TRBV7-2 to TRBJ2-5; 9 positions agree with TRBD2. V trimming: 2 bases; J trimming: 4 bases; junction bases outside the gene matches: 2. The germline CDR1 and CDR2 sequences are SGHTA and FQGNSA. This CDR3 is 14 amino acids long. This CDR3 reads CASSLRAGGETQYF. In DNA, the CDR3 is TGTGCCAGCAGCTTAAGAGCGGGAGGAGAGACCCAGTACTTC. The full variable domain, in which reference TRBV7-2 and TRBJ2-5 provide the parts outside the CDR3, is GAGVSQSPSNKVTEKGKDVELRCDPISGHTALYWYRQSLGQGLEFLIYFQGNSAPDKSGLPSDRFSAERTGGSVSTLTIQRTQQEDSAVYLCASSLRAGGETQYFGPGTRLLVL.

The chain employs TRBV7-6 and TRBJ2-4, with a weak D call TRBD1 (6 bases). This CDR3 has 16 amino acids. Trimming left V 0 bases short and J 4 bases short, with 13 bases between. Germline V gene data show CDR1 as SGHVS and CDR2 as FNYEAQ. The CDR3 DNA sequence: TGTGCCAGCAGCTTAGCGCAGCAAGGGACAAAAAACATTCAGTACTTC. This codes for CASSLAQQGTKNIQYF. Complete variable domain (other parts from reference TRBV7-6 and TRBJ2-4): GAGVSQSPRYKVTKRGQDVALRCDPISGHVSLYWYRQALGQGPEFLTYFNYEAQQDKSGLPNDRFSAERPEGSISTLTIQRTEQRDSAMYRCASSLAQQGTKNIQYFGAGTRLSVL.

The V call is TRBV30, the J call TRBJ2-4, with TRBD1 identical over 10 bases. There are 14 residues in the CDR3. With V trimmed by 3 bases and J by 4 bases, 3 bases remained unmatched. CDR1 and CDR2 (germline): GTSNPN, SVGIG (reference sequence). The CDR3 DNA sequence: TGTGCCTGGAGGGCGGGACAGGGGAAAAACATTCAGTACTTC. Amino acid sequence: CAWRAGQGKNIQYF.

In its sample, this clone was seen once. The chain is built from TRBV27 and TRBJ2-5; 8 nucleotides agree with TRBD2. V lost 6 bases, J lost 2 bases, and 11 bases stayed unmatched. There are 16 residues in the CDR3. CDR1 is MNHEY, CDR2 SMNVEV, per germline (reference sequence). The CDR3 reads CASSSPPAGGQETQYF. CDR3 bases: TGTGCCAGCAGCTCCCCCCCCGCGGGAGGTCAAGAGACCCAGTACTTC.

The gene calls are TRBV28 and TRBJ1-5; 8 positions match TRBD1. The CDR3 is made up of 14 amino acids. Germline V lookup: CDR1 MDHEN, CDR2 SYDVKM. V shed 2 bases, J shed 6 bases, and the junction held 3 bases outside the gene matches. The CDR3 DNA reads as TGTGCCAGCAGTTTAGGACAGGGCATTCAGCCCCAGCATTTT. Protein product: CASSLGQGIQPQHF. Filled out from reference TRBV28 and TRBJ1-5, the complete variable domain reads DVKVTQSSRYLVKRTGEKVFLECVQDMDHENMFWYRQDPGLGLRLIYFSYDVKMKEKGDIPEGYSVSREKKERFSLILESASTNQTSMYLCASSLGQGIQPQHFGDGTRLSIL.

This clone was counted only a few times. The chain combines TRBV25-1 with TRBJ2-7; D might be TRBD1 (6 bases). The germline gives CDR1 MGHDK, CDR2 SYGVNS. The CDR3 sequence is 13 residues long. The ends were cut back, 5 bases at V and 6 bases at J, with 14 bases in the middle. This CDR3 reads CASSSRDTSEQYF. In nucleotides, the CDR3 is TGTGCCAGCAGTTCCAGGGACACTAGCGAGCAGTACTTC.

This clone has at least ten counts. The J gene is TRBJ2-1, the V gene TRBV6-6; 11 bases fit TRBD2. This CDR3 contains 14 residues. V was pared by 10 bases and J by 8 bases, with 10 bases of the junction left unmatched. Germline V gene data show CDR1 as MNHNY and CDR2 as SVGAGI (reference sequence). DNA for the CDR3: TGTGCCATACGGGCTAGCGGGAGGAGTGATGAGCAGTTCTTC. Translating gives CAIRASGRSDEQFF.

The chain combines TRBV28 with TRBJ2-7, with 8 nucleotides matching TRBD1. Germline trimming cut 7 bases from V and 4 bases from J; bases unmatched to any gene: 6. CDR3 length: 13 residues. Germline V gene sequence: CDR1 MDHEN, CDR2 SYDVKM. The CDR3 bases are TGTGCCAGCACCACCAGGGACAGGTACGAGCAGTACTTC. Translation gives CASTTRDRYEQYF.